One and the same sample provided the 23 T cell receptor beta chains below, sequenced in a study of T cell repertoires in cytomegalovirus infection. From the reads, TCRdb called clonotypes with MiXCR, one entry per CDR3 protein. The table records 200,000 to 300,000 distinct CDR3 sequences, approximately 9.1% of them present only once. Material: PBMCs. These receptors all stem from a human donor in good health (CMV status not recorded). Some clones in this sample may be carry-over from other donors' samples.

In this sample, this clonotype turned up a few times. CDR3 sequence: CASRRQGGGYTF. The CDR3 coding sequence is TGTGCCAGCAGACGACAGGGGGGAGGCTACACCTTC. The chain combines TRBV28 with TRBJ1-2; 9 bases agree with TRBD1. V dropped 6 bases and J dropped 8; count of bases not matched to a gene: 4. The length of the CDR3 is 12 residues. Germline CDR1 MDHEN, CDR2 SYDVKM.

In its sample, this clonotype was seen many times. The chain couples TRBV7-2 to TRBJ2-1; TRBD2 agrees at 10 bases. The V segment lost 3 bases and the J segment 15 bases; nucleotides outside the gene matches: 20. The CDR3 has 17 residues. CDR1 SGHTA and CDR2 FQGNSA come from the germline V gene. The chain's CDR3 is CASSLEPGLAFSTPGFF. Written as DNA, the CDR3 is TGTGCCAGCAGCTTGGAACCGGGACTAGCGTTTTCCACTCCAGGGTTCTTC.

This clonotype was seen at least ten times. Relative to the germline gene, one junction end is altered; a read error may explain this. V gene TRBV7-2 combines with J gene TRBJ2-1; maybe TRBD2 (6 bases). The germline CDR1 and CDR2 sequences are SGHTA and FQGNSA. This CDR3 contains 11 residues. CDR3 loop: CASSPLALGNF. The CDR3 coding sequence is TGTGCCAGCAGCCCACTAGCTTTGGGGAATTTC.

In this sample, this clonotype turned up many times. This rearrangement joins TRBV7-2 to TRBJ1-1; D call uncertain. This CDR3 has 12 amino acids. Germline loops: CDR1 SGHTA, CDR2 FQGNSA. Trimming took off 1 base at V and 9 bases at J, with 9 bases between the two ends. CDR3 nucleotides: TGTGCCAGCAGCTTAGACTCCTGGAAAGCTTTCTTT. Protein sequence: CASSLDSWKAFF. The full variable domain, completed using reference TRBV7-2 and TRBJ1-1, is GAGVSQSPSNKVTEKGKDVELRCDPISGHTALYWYRQSLGQGLEFLIYFQGNSAPDKSGLPSDRFSAERTGGSVSTLTIQRTQQEDSAVYLCASSLDSWKAFFGQGTRLTVV.

This clonotype was seen repeatedly, ten times or more. The chain is built from TRBV7-2 and TRBJ1-6, with unresolved D. Germline V gives CDR1 SGHTA, CDR2 FQGNSA. Deletions cut 2 bases from V and 9 bases from J, with 20 bases between. This CDR3 comprises 17 residues. The DNA of the CDR3 is TGTGCCAGCAGCTTAAGCCTGACCGACCTGGCGGGTTCACCCCTCCACTTT. Translation: CASSLSLTDLAGSPLHF.

This clonotype has ten or more counts. This chain joins TRBV7-2 and TRBJ2-7; D tentatively fits TRBD1 or TRBD2 (5 bases each). Per germline, CDR1 SGHTA and CDR2 FQGNSA. The CDR3 has 17 amino acids. The V gene lost 1 base and the J gene lost 6 bases, with 22 bases spanning the gap. CDR3 in DNA: TGTGCCAGCAGCTTAGATGACCTGGGGGTCCCGGGCCCCGAGCAGTACTTC. Translation gives CASSLDDLGVPGPEQYF.

The chain combines TRBV7-9 with TRBJ2-5; weak D call: TRBD1 (6 bases). The CDR3 consists of 17 residues. V was trimmed by 1 base and J by 0 bases, leaving 15 bases between them. CDR1 SEHNR and CDR2 FQNEAQ come from the germline V gene (reference sequence). The DNA of the CDR3 is TGTGCCAGCAGCTTAGGCCAACAGGGATTGTACCAAGAGACCCAGTACTTC. This encodes CASSLGQQGLYQETQYF.

This clonotype was seen ten or more times. The rearrangement links TRBV7-2 to TRBJ1-5, with D hard to call. V lost 1 base and J 2 bases, leaving 9 bases between the germline ends. CDR1 is SGHTA, CDR2 FQGNSA, per germline. The CDR3 consists of 15 residues. The CDR3 DNA reads as TGTGCCAGCAGCTTAGATCGCGGGGGCAATCAGCCCCAGCATTTT. Encoded protein: CASSLDRGGNQPQHF.

This clonotype was counted ten times or more. The chain is built from TRBV7-2 and TRBJ1-1; D gene unclear. CDR1 is SGHTA and CDR2 is FQGNSA in the germline V gene. CDR3 length equals 13 residues. Deletions cut 1 base from V and 4 bases from J, with 7 bases between. CDR3 nucleotide sequence: TGTGCCAGCAGCTTAGTAACGAGCACTGAAGCTTTCTTT. As protein: CASSLVTSTEAFF.

Concerning this clonotype itself: A much larger clone differs by one base, so this may be a read error. This CDR3 is missing its conserved last phenylalanine or tryptophan, likely due to a read error. V usage is TRBV5-1 and J usage is TRBJ1-1; D call uncertain. Trimming shortened V by 5 bases and J by 0 bases, and 11 bases separated the two germline ends. The CDR3 length is 14 residues. Germline V CDR1 and CDR2: SGHRS, YFSETQ. In DNA, the CDR3 is TGCGCCAGCAGGGTCGGTAGCCTGAACACTGAAGCTTTCTAT. As protein: CASRVGSLNTEAFY.

Ten or more counts support this clonotype. The chain links TRBV10-2 to TRBJ2-5, with D perhaps matching TRBD1 (5 bases). Trimming removed 6 bases at V and 5 bases at J, with 10 bases between. Germline-derived CDR1 and CDR2 are WSHSY and SAAADI. This CDR3 comprises 12 residues. The CDR3 region is CASRTVGETQYF. The CDR3 nucleotides read TGCGCCAGCAGGACAGTCGGCGAGACCCAGTACTTC.

This clonotype was seen at least ten times. This rearrangement joins TRBV4-3 to TRBJ1-2, with D unresolved. V dropped 4 bases and J dropped 6 bases, with 15 bases sitting between them. Germline CDR1 is LGHNA and CDR2 is YSLEER. This CDR3 spans 14 amino acids. The CDR3 sequence is CASSPRRSQDGYTF. CDR3 DNA: TGCGCCAGCAGCCCTAGACGGTCCCAAGATGGCTACACCTTC.

In this sample, this clonotype turned up many times. V usage is TRBV12-3 or TRBV12-4 and J usage is TRBJ1-1; D is unclear. V dropped 7 bases and J dropped 1 base, with 10 bases sitting between them. The CDR3 has 13 residues. The CDR3 sequence: CASTIGGNTEAFF. DNA of the CDR3: TGTGCCAGCACCATAGGTGGGAACACTGAAGCTTTCTTT.

This clonotype was counted only a few times. The V gene is TRBV18, the J gene TRBJ1-3, with D hard to call. CDR1 KGHSH and CDR2 LQKENI come from the germline V gene. V was shortened by 3 bases and J by 1 base, with 16 bases between the two germline ends. The CDR3 has 17 amino acids. The CDR3 bases are TGTGCCAGCTCACCGGAGCCAGCGGAGGTTTCTGGAAACACCATATATTTT. Translation: CASSPEPAEVSGNTIYF.

This clonotype was seen ten or more times. The chain links TRBV7-2 to TRBJ2-7, with TRBD2 identical over 7 bases. The V and J ends lost 2 bases and 2 bases, in that order; junction bases with no gene match: 6. The CDR3 covers 15 residues. Germline CDR1 SGHTA, CDR2 FQGNSA. The CDR3 protein is CASSLREGRAYEQYF. CDR3 in DNA: TGTGCCAGCAGCTTAAGGGAGGGGCGGGCCTACGAGCAGTACTTC.

This clonotype was seen a handful of times. J is TRBJ2-7 and V is TRBV5-1; 7 nucleotides match TRBD2. The CDR3 spans 15 residues. Germline V gene lookup returns CDR1 SGHRS and CDR2 YFSETQ. J was trimmed by 6 bases and V by 4 bases; bases with no gene match: 13. The CDR3 sequence is CASSQTSVWGSEQYF. The CDR3 nucleotides are TGCGCCAGCAGCCAAACTAGCGTATGGGGATCCGAGCAGTACTTC.

This clonotype has only a few counts. This sequence joins TRBV18 and TRBJ1-1, with a possible D match to TRBD1 (5 bases). CDR3 size: 16 residues. The ends were cut back, 6 bases at V and 0 bases at J, with 17 bases in the middle. Germline V CDR1 and CDR2: KGHSH, LQKENI. CDR3 in amino acids: CASSPLGGTLNTEAFF. CDR3 DNA sequence: TGTGCCAGCTCCCCCCTCGGAGGGACCCTGAACACTGAAGCTTTCTTT. Full variable domain (outside the CDR3, taken from reference TRBV18 and TRBJ1-1): NAGVMQNPRHLVRRRGQEARLRCSPMKGHSHVYWYRQLPEEGLKFMVYLQKENIIDESGMPKERFSAEFPKEGPSILRIQQVVRGDSAAYFCASSPLGGTLNTEAFFGQGTRLTVV.

The chain carries TRBV7-2 and TRBJ1-2, with 8 bases lining up with TRBD1. This CDR3 has 14 residues. Germline V gene sequence: CDR1 SGHTA, CDR2 FQGNSA. J was trimmed by 4 bases and V by 4 bases; bases with no gene match: 5. This chain's CDR3 is CASSSQGAVYGYTF. In DNA form, the CDR3 reads TGTGCCAGCAGCTCCCAGGGGGCGGTCTATGGCTACACCTTC.

In its sample, this clonotype was seen many times. CDR3: CASSLARTPTPYGYTF. The CDR3 DNA follows: TGTGCCAGCAGCTTAGCGAGGACACCCACGCCCTATGGCTACACCTTC. J is TRBJ1-2 and V is TRBV7-8, with D tentatively TRBD1 (5 bases). V lost 0 bases and J lost 4, with 15 bases in between. This CDR3 region has 16 residues. Germline-derived CDR1 and CDR2 are SGHVS and FQNEAQ.

V gene TRBV5-1 combines with J gene TRBJ1-1; weak D call: TRBD1 (5 bases). Trimming removed 5 bases at V and 1 base at J, with 15 bases between. CDR3 length equals 15 residues. Germline V gives CDR1 SGHRS, CDR2 YFSETQ. The CDR3, as DNA: TGCGCCAGCAGGTCTCCCGGGACTCCGAACACTGAAGCTTTCTTT. It is translated as CASRSPGTPNTEAFF.

Ten or more counts support this clonotype. This chain joins TRBV28 and TRBJ2-7; TRBD1 agrees at 9 bases. The CDR3 is made up of 15 amino acids. V shed 3 bases, J shed 3 bases, and the junction held 6 bases outside the gene matches. Germline V lookup: CDR1 MDHEN, CDR2 SYDVKM. CDR3 DNA: TGTGCCAGCAGTTTCGGTGGACAGGGGATCTACGAGCAGTACTTC. Encoded protein: CASSFGGQGIYEQYF.

This clonotype was detected ten times or more. CDR3 residues: CASSPGTLSGNEQFF. The CDR3 DNA is TGTGCCAGCAGCCCCGGGACCCTTTCGGGGAATGAGCAGTTCTTC. J is TRBJ2-1 and V is TRBV7-2; D tentatively fits TRBD1 or TRBD2 (5 bases each). With 5 bases removed from V and 7 bases from J, the gap between germline ends came to 18 bases. Germline loops: CDR1 SGHTA, CDR2 FQGNSA. The CDR3 covers 15 residues.

This clonotype was seen a handful of times. The rearrangement links TRBV5-1 to TRBJ2-3; 13 bases are shared with TRBD2. The CDR3 totals 16 residues. Per germline, CDR1 SGHRS and CDR2 YFSETQ. J was trimmed by 2 bases and V by 4 bases; bases with no gene match: 4. The CDR3 loop reads CASSPTSGGTTDTQYF. Here the CDR3 DNA reads TGCGCCAGCAGCCCGACTAGCGGGGGGACCACAGATACGCAGTATTTT.